A single sample gave rise to the 13 T cell receptor beta chains below, sequenced in a study of blood T cell repertoires in COVID-19. Sequencing was performed with immunoSEQ multiplex PCR; in TCRdb, only in-frame clones are kept and a portion is missing. The sample holds about 160,000 clones; under 80% are singletons and the top ten take around 2.8%. The material sequenced was peripheral blood. The receptors derive from a man aged 65 to 85 with acute or convalescent COVID-19.

The chain employs TRBV5-1 and TRBJ2-5, with 12 positions matching TRBD2. J gave up 5 bases and V 4 bases, and 3 bases lay outside the gene matches. There are 14 residues in the CDR3. Germline CDR1 is SGHRS and CDR2 is YFSETQ. CDR3 sequence reads: CASSGLAGLETQYF. The DNA for the CDR3 is TGCGCCAGCAGCGGACTAGCGGGGTTGGAGACCCAGTACTTC.

This clone came up once. V is TRBV14 and J is TRBJ2-1; 7 bases are shared with TRBD2. This CDR3 is 15 amino acids long. Trimming cost V 3 bases and J 7 bases; bases outside gene matches: 9. Germline-derived CDR1 and CDR2 are SGHDN and FVKESK. The CDR3 protein is CASSQSGGSGNEQFF. The DNA for the CDR3 is TGTGCCAGCAGCCAGTCCGGGGGTAGCGGGAATGAGCAGTTCTTC. The variable domain in full, completed from reference TRBV14 and TRBJ2-1, reads EAGVTQFPSHSVIEKGQTVTLRCDPISGHDNLYWYRRVMGKEIKFLLHFVKESKQDESGMPNNRFLAERTGGTYSTLKVQPAELEDSGVYFCASSQSGGSGNEQFFGPGTRLTVL.

This clone occurred once. The chain employs TRBV29-1 and TRBJ1-1; 11 nucleotides align to TRBD1. Germline loops: CDR1 SQVTM, CDR2 ANQGSEA. V lost 6 bases to trimming and J lost 3 bases; unmatched junction nucleotides: 3. The CDR3 contains 13 residues. The CDR3 here is CSVEGQGDTEAFF. In nucleotides, the CDR3 is TGCAGCGTAGAGGGACAGGGGGACACTGAAGCTTTCTTT.

This chain uses TRBV6-5 with TRBJ1-6, with 7 bases aligning to TRBD1. Germline lookup yields CDR1 MNHEY and CDR2 SVGAGI. V gave up 8 bases and J gave up 5 bases; unmatched junction bases: 3. The CDR3 length is 13 residues. The CDR3 DNA is TGTGCCAGCCCCGGGACAGATAATTCACCCCTCCACTTT. Residues: CASPGTDNSPLHF.

The chain has TRBV10-2 and TRBJ1-1; D is possibly TRBD1 (5 bases). Germline CDR1 reads WSHSY; CDR2 reads SAAADI. V shed 4 bases and J shed 5 bases, with 14 bases lying between them. The CDR3 spans 14 residues. The CDR3 spells CASSVRGKGTEAFF. CDR3 in DNA: TGCGCCAGCAGTGTACGGGGGAAAGGGACTGAAGCTTTCTTT.

The V call is TRBV2, the J call TRBJ1-5; TRBD1 is a possible D gene (5 bases). The CDR3 covers 14 residues. CDR1 is SNHLY, CDR2 FYNNEI, per germline. The V end was cut by 1 base, the J end by 4 bases, with 8 bases between. CDR3 loop: CASSEVGANQPQHF. DNA of the CDR3: TGTGCCAGCAGTGAAGTTGGGGCTAATCAGCCCCAGCATTTT.

This clone came up a few times. The V call is TRBV7-2, the J call TRBJ2-3; no clear D. Germline values: CDR1 SGHTA, CDR2 FQGNSA. With 4 bases removed from V and 2 bases from J, the gap between germline ends came to 19 bases. The CDR3 covers 17 residues. As DNA, the CDR3 is TGTGCCAGCAGCTCGTCACTACCCGGGTCCTACACAGATACGCAGTATTTT. Its translation is CASSSSLPGSYTDTQYF.

The chain joins TRBV7-9 to TRBJ2-1; 11 nucleotides line up with TRBD2. The CDR3 loop spans 16 amino acids. With 2 bases clipped from V and 3 bases from J, the junction kept 3 bases outside the gene matches. CDR1 and CDR2 (germline): SEHNR, FQNEAQ (reference sequence). The CDR3, as DNA: TGTGCCAGCAGCTTAACTAGCGGGGGAGTCTACAATGAGCAGTTCTTC. It encodes CASSLTSGGVYNEQFF.

V usage is TRBV2 and J usage is TRBJ2-2; TRBD2 aligns across 13 bases. Trimming cost V 1 base and J 4 bases; bases outside gene matches: 6. Germline V gene sequence: CDR1 SNHLY, CDR2 FYNNEI. This CDR3 region has 18 residues. This CDR3 reads CASSEVRLAGGVTGELFF. The DNA of the CDR3 is TGTGCCAGCAGTGAAGTACGACTAGCGGGAGGAGTCACCGGGGAGCTGTTTTTT.

This clone was found once. This chain uses TRBV10-3 with TRBJ2-1, with 7 bases matching TRBD2. Germline V lookup: CDR1 ENHRY, CDR2 SYGVKD. Losses at the gene ends were 3 bases for V and 4 bases for J; bases not matched to a gene: 6. CDR3 size: 15 residues. Here the CDR3 DNA reads TGTGCCATCAGTGATGGCGGGAGTAGGTACAATGAGCAGTTCTTC. Protein product: CAISDGGSRYNEQFF.

This chain links TRBV7-6 with TRBJ2-3, with TRBD2 identical over 10 bases. Germline V lookup: CDR1 SGHVS, CDR2 FNYEAQ. V trimming: 1 base; J trimming: 0 bases; junction bases outside the gene matches: 7. This CDR3 contains 18 residues. CDR3 loop: CASSLGPLAGGSTDTQYF. DNA of the CDR3: TGTGCCAGCAGCTTAGGCCCCTTAGCGGGAGGTAGCACAGATACGCAGTATTTT.

As DNA, the CDR3 is TGTGCCAGCAGCCAAGGGAGGGCCCGAGGCTCTGGGGCCAACGTCCTGACTTTC. Its translation: CASSQGRARGSGANVLTF. This chain connects TRBV14 to TRBJ2-6, with D perhaps matching TRBD2 (6 bases). Looked up from germline, CDR1 is SGHDN and CDR2 is FVKESK. V was clipped by 1 base and J by 0 bases, with 13 bases between them. The CDR3 has 18 amino acids.

This clone was picked up a small number of times. The chain couples TRBV11-2 to TRBJ1-3; D is perhaps TRBD1 (6 bases). The germline CDR1 and CDR2 sequences are SGHAT and FQNNGV. V was shortened by 5 bases and J by 1 base, with 15 bases between the two germline ends. The CDR3 contains 16 residues. CDR3 coding DNA: TGTGCCAGCAGCACCGGGGGGCTTGGGTCTGGAAACACCATATATTTT. It is translated as CASSTGGLGSGNTIYF.